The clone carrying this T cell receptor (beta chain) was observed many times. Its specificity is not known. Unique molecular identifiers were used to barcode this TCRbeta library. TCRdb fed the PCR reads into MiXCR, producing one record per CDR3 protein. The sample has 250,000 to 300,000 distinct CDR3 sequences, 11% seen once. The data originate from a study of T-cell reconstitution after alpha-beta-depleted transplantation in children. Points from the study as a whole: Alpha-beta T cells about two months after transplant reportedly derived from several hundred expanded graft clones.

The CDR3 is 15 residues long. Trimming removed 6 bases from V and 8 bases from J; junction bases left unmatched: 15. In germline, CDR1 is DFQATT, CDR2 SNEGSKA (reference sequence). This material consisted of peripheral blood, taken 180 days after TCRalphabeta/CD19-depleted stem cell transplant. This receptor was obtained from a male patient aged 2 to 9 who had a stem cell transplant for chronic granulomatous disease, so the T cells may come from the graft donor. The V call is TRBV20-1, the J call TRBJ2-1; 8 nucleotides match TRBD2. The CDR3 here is CSATKLGGATDEQFF. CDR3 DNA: TGCAGTGCAACGAAGCTCGGGGGGGCTACGGATGAGCAGTTCTTC.